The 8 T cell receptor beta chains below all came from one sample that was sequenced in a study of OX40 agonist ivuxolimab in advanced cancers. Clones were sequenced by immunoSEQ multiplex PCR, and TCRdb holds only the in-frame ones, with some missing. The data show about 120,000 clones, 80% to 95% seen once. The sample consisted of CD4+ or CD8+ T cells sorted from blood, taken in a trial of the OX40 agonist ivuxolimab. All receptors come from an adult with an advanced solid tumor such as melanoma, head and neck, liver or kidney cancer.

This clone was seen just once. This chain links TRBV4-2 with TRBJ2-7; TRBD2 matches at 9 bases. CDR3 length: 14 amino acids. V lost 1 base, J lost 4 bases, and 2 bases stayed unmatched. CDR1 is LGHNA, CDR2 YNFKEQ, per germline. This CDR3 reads CASSQASGTYEQYF. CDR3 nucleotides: TGTGCCAGCAGCCAAGCTAGCGGGACTTACGAGCAGTACTTC.

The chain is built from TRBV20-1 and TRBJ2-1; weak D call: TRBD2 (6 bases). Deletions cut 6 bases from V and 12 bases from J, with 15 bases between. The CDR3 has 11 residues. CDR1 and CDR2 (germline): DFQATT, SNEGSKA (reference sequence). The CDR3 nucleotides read TGCAGTGCCTCCTATCGGGGGAGGCAGTTCTTC. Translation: CSASYRGRQFF.

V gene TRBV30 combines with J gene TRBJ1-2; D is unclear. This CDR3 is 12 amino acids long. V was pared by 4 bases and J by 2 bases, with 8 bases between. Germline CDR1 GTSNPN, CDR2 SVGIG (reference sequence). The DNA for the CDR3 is TGTGCCTGGATCAGGCGGAACTATGGCTACACCTTC. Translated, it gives CAWIRRNYGYTF.

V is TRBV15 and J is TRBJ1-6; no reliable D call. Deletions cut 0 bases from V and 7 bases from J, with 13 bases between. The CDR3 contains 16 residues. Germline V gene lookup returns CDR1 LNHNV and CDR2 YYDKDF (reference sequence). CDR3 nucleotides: TGTGCCACCAGCAGAGATAGGTCTACCAAGAATTCACCCCTCCACTTT. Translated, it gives CATSRDRSTKNSPLHF.

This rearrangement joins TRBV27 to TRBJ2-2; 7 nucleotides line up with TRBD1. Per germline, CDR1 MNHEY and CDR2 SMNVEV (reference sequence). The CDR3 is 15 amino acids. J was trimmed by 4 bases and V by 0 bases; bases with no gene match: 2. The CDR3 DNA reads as TGTGCCAGCAGTTTATCGGCAGGGGGCACCGGGGAGCTGTTTTTT. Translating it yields CASSLSAGGTGELFF.

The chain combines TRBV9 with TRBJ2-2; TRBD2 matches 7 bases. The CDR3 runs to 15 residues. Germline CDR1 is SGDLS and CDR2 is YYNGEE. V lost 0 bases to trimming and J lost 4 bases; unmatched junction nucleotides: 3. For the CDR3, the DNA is TGTGCCAGCAGCGTAGTAGGACTAGGCACCGGGGAGCTGTTTTTT. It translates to CASSVVGLGTGELFF.

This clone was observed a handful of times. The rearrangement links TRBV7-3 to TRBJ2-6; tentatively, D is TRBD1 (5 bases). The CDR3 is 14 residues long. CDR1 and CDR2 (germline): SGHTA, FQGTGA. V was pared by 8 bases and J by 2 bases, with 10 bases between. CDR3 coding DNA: TGTGCCAGCTCCAGGGATGCTGGGGCCAACGTCCTGACTTTC. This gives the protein CASSRDAGANVLTF.

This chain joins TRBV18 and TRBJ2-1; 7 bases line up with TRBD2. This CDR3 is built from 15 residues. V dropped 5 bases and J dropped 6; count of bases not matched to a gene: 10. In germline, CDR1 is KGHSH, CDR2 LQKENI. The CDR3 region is CASSGGGSAPNEQFF. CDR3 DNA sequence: TGTGCCAGCTCAGGGGGGGGTTCTGCGCCCAATGAGCAGTTCTTC.